One sample yielded the 21 T cell receptor beta chains listed below, sequenced in a study of Ad26.COV2.S vaccination and SARS-CoV-2 variants. Measured with immunoSEQ multiplex PCR; TCRdb has only the in-frame clones, and not every one. The sample shows 200,000 to 300,000 clones, around nine tenths of them seen only once. The treatment: some 19 received Ad26.COV2.S at low or high dose, single or two shots; roughly five received placebo; per-sample allocation not given. Material that was analyzed had been drawn on day 63 after the first vaccine or placebo injection. The sequencing here drew on peripheral blood, taken in a trial of Ad26.COV2.S vaccine versus placebo. The source of these receptors is a person between 18 and 65 years old who received the Ad26.COV2.S COVID-19 vaccine or a placebo.

V gene TRBV21-1 combines with J gene TRBJ2-1; TRBD1 is the table's D call and was not checked against the DNA. TRBV21-1 is a pseudogene locus. The CDR3 runs 14 residues. CDR3 sequence (DNA): TGTGCCAGCAGCAAACCGGGACACTACAATGAGCAGTTCTTC. Its translation is CASSKPGHYNEQFF.

The chain is built from TRBV6-5 and TRBJ1-1; tentatively, D is TRBD1 (5 bases). The V gene lost 7 bases and the J gene lost 2 bases, with 17 bases spanning the gap. CDR1 is MNHEY, CDR2 SVGAGI, per germline. This CDR3 contains 15 residues. DNA of the CDR3: TGTGCCAGCAATACTCAGTCAGGGAAAAACACTGAAGCTTTCTTT. Protein: CASNTQSGKNTEAFF.

The rearrangement joins TRBV4-2 to TRBJ2-1; 16 positions match TRBD2. The J segment lost 12 bases and the V segment lost 0 bases, leaving 8 bases of the junction unmatched. CDR1 is LGHNA, CDR2 YNFKEQ, per germline. This CDR3 is built from 17 residues. This chain's CDR3 is CASSQDTGTSGRAVQFF. In nucleotides, the CDR3 is TGTGCCAGCAGCCAAGACACCGGGACTAGCGGGAGGGCGGTGCAGTTCTTC.

The rearrangement joins TRBV7-2 to TRBJ1-1; D might be TRBD1 (6 bases). V was cut by 5 bases and J by 0 bases, with 16 bases left in between. Germline loops: CDR1 SGHTA, CDR2 FQGNSA. The CDR3 length is 16 residues. DNA of the CDR3: TGTGCCAGCAGCCCTTCGATCCAGGGGATGAACACTGAAGCTTTCTTT. Translated, it gives CASSPSIQGMNTEAFF.

The rearrangement joins TRBV6-2 or TRBV6-3 to TRBJ2-7, with 12 bases lining up with TRBD2. The CDR3 consists of 15 residues. V shed 6 bases and J 2 bases; nucleotides not matched to a gene: 5. Germline V gene sequence: CDR1 MNHEY, CDR2 SVGEGT. The CDR3 nucleotides are TGTGCCAGCAGCCTGACTAGCGGGAGTGCCTACGAGCAGTACGTC. Its protein product is CASSLTSGSAYEQYV.

Written as DNA, the CDR3 is TGTGCCAGCAGTTTATTGGTAGGGAACACTGAAGCTTTCTTT. Amino acid sequence: CASSLLVGNTEAFF. V gene TRBV27 combines with J gene TRBJ1-1; no clear D gene. CDR3 length equals 14 residues. Germline V CDR1 and CDR2: MNHEY, SMNVEV (reference sequence). Trimming cost V 1 base and J 1 base, with 7 bases left between them.

The rearrangement links TRBV7-9 to TRBJ2-7; no clear D gene. In germline, CDR1 is SEHNR, CDR2 FQNEAQ (reference sequence). The CDR3 is 14 residues long. V lost 1 base, J lost 3 bases, and 10 bases lay in between. Here the CDR3 reads CASSLGSDIYEQYF. In DNA form, the CDR3 reads TGTGCCAGCAGCTTAGGGTCAGATATCTACGAGCAGTACTTC.

The chain carries TRBV10-3 and TRBJ2-1; D remains ambiguous. This CDR3 region has 13 residues. V lost 4 bases to trimming and J lost 3 bases, with 7 bases between them. Germline CDR1 ENHRY, CDR2 SYGVKD. The CDR3 DNA reads as TGTGCCATCAGTGGAACCTACTACAATGAGCAGTTCTTC. Protein product: CAISGTYYNEQFF.

This chain uses TRBV5-1 with TRBJ1-4; D not resolved. The CDR3 is 14 residues long. Per germline, CDR1 SGHRS and CDR2 YFSETQ. Trimming stripped 4 bases from V and 5 bases from J, with 12 bases between. The CDR3 loop reads CASSAGVPNEKLFF. The CDR3 DNA is TGCGCCAGCAGCGCCGGCGTGCCCAATGAAAAACTGTTTTTT.

The chain joins TRBV27 to TRBJ1-1; D is undetermined. The CDR3 is 12 amino acids. The V gene lost 6 bases and the J gene lost 2 bases, with 7 bases spanning the gap. Germline V CDR1 and CDR2: MNHEY, SMNVEV (reference sequence). The CDR3 DNA sequence: TGTGCCAGCAGGACGACTAACACTGAAGCTTTCTTT. This encodes CASRTTNTEAFF.

The chain has TRBV11-3 and TRBJ2-1; TRBD2 matches at 7 bases. Germline V gene lookup returns CDR1 SGHNT and CDR2 YENEEA. Germline trimming cut 5 bases from V and 0 bases from J; bases unmatched to any gene: 10. The CDR3 consists of 17 residues. The CDR3 coding sequence is TGTGCCAGCAGCCCGAACCGAGCGGGACTCTCCTACAATGAGCAGTTCTTC. Amino acid sequence: CASSPNRAGLSYNEQFF. Full variable domain (remainder filled in from reference TRBV11-3 and TRBJ2-1): EAGVVQSPRYKIIEKKQPVAFWCNPISGHNTLYWYLQNLGQGPELLIRYENEEAVDDSQLPKDRFSAERLKGVDSTLKIQPAELGDSAVYLCASSPNRAGLSYNEQFFGPGTRLTVL.

On this clone: This likely came from a read error, as a far larger clone is one base away. The chain links TRBV3-1 (or the pseudogene TRBV3-2) to TRBJ1-2; 8 bases agree with TRBD1. This CDR3 has 13 residues. The germline CDR1 and CDR2 sequences are LGHDT and YNNKEL (reference sequence). V was clipped by 4 bases and J by 8 bases; unmatched bases: 6. The CDR3 loop is CASSPRQGTGYTF. The CDR3 DNA reads as TGTGCCAGCAGCCCCCGACAGGGGACCGGCTACACCTTC.

This clone was seen a single time. V gene TRBV4-2 combines with J gene TRBJ2-2; tentatively, D is TRBD1 or TRBD2 (5 bases each). CDR1 is LGHNA and CDR2 is YNFKEQ in the germline V gene. The ends were cut back, 2 bases at V and 5 bases at J, with 12 bases in the middle. The CDR3 consists of 15 residues. The CDR3 DNA reads as TGTGCCAGCAGCCAACATGAGGGGTATACCGGGGAGCTGTTTTTT. Protein: CASSQHEGYTGELFF.

The J gene is TRBJ2-3, the V gene TRBV5-6; 7 bases are shared with TRBD1. Germline V gene lookup returns CDR1 SGHDT and CDR2 YYEEEE. V shed 0 bases and J 5 bases; nucleotides not matched to a gene: 15. CDR3 length: 18 amino acids. The CDR3 protein is CASSLGGQGVPFRDTQYF. CDR3 nucleotides: TGTGCCAGCAGCTTGGGAGGGCAGGGGGTCCCTTTTCGAGATACGCAGTATTTT.

This clone appeared a few times. This chain uses TRBV18 with TRBJ2-7; perhaps TRBD1 as D (6 bases). The CDR3 sequence is 15 residues long. V shed 6 bases and J shed 0 bases, with 15 bases lying between them. In germline, CDR1 is KGHSH, CDR2 LQKENI. CDR3 protein: CASSKEDSNSYEQYF. CDR3 DNA sequence: TGTGCCAGCTCGAAAGAGGACAGCAACTCCTACGAGCAGTACTTC. Together with reference TRBV18 and TRBJ2-7, the CDR3 gives the full variable domain: NAGVMQNPRHLVRRRGQEARLRCSPMKGHSHVYWYRQLPEEGLKFMVYLQKENIIDESGMPKERFSAEFPKEGPSILRIQQVVRGDSAAYFCASSKEDSNSYEQYFGPGTRLTVT.

The gene calls are TRBV7-9 and TRBJ2-2; D is ambiguous. This CDR3 has 15 residues. V shed 5 bases and J shed 1 base, with 11 bases lying between them. Germline V lookup: CDR1 SEHNR, CDR2 FQNEAQ (reference sequence). The CDR3 spells CASSRSKQNTGELFF. Here the CDR3 DNA reads TGTGCCAGCAGCCGCAGTAAGCAGAACACCGGGGAGCTGTTTTTT.

This chain joins TRBV7-9 and TRBJ1-2; D possibly corresponds to TRBD1 (6 bases). The CDR3 is 15 residues long. Trimming cost V 5 bases and J 6 bases, with 19 bases left between them. Germline CDR1 and CDR2: SEHNR and FQNEAQ (reference sequence). For the CDR3, the DNA is TGTGCCAGCAGCGCCGCGGTGGGGGCTAAGGATGGCTACACCTTC. Its protein product is CASSAAVGAKDGYTF.

J is TRBJ1-1 and V is TRBV30; the D is unclear. V was trimmed by 0 bases and J by 8 bases, leaving 7 bases between them. The germline V gene has CDR1 GTSNPN and CDR2 SVGIG (reference sequence). CDR3 size: 11 residues. This CDR3 is CAWSVLSEAFF. The CDR3 nucleotides read TGTGCCTGGAGTGTACTATCAGAAGCTTTCTTT.

This clone was found once. The chain couples TRBV5-8 to TRBJ1-4; D remains unclear. From germline, CDR1 is SGHTS and CDR2 YDEGEE. This CDR3 spans 16 amino acids. V was cut by 2 bases and J by 5 bases, with 16 bases left in between. The CDR3 DNA reads TGTGCCAGCAGCTTTGGGGTTGGAGTAAAAAATGAAAAACTGTTTTTT. Translating it yields CASSFGVGVKNEKLFF.

Comment on this clone: The junction departs from the called germline gene at one end, perhaps through a read error. V gene TRBV13 combines with J gene TRBJ2-1; TRBD2 matches at 13 bases. The CDR3 has 16 amino acids. Germline CDR1 is PRHDT and CDR2 is FYEKMQ (reference sequence). In DNA form, the CDR3 reads TGTGCCAGCAGCCTAGGACTAGCGGGAGTAAGCAATGAGCAGTTCTTC. Translated, it gives CASSLGLAGVSNEQFF. The full variable domain, its missing parts supplied by reference TRBV13 and TRBJ2-1, is AAGVIQSPRHLIKEKRETATLKCYPIPRHDTVYWYQQGPGQDPQFLISFYEKMQSDKGSIPDRFSAQQFSDYHSELNMSSLELGDSALYFCASSLGLAGVSNEQFFGPGTRLTVL.

This clone came up a few times. Here the CDR3 DNA reads TGTGCCAGCAGGCCCGACCTGGGACCCCAGCATTTT. It encodes CASRPDLGPQHF. The chain carries TRBV7-9 and TRBJ1-5; D is ambiguous. The V end was cut by 6 bases, the J end by 10 bases, with 13 bases between. The CDR3 runs 12 residues. Germline-derived CDR1 and CDR2 are SEHNR and FQNEAQ (reference sequence).